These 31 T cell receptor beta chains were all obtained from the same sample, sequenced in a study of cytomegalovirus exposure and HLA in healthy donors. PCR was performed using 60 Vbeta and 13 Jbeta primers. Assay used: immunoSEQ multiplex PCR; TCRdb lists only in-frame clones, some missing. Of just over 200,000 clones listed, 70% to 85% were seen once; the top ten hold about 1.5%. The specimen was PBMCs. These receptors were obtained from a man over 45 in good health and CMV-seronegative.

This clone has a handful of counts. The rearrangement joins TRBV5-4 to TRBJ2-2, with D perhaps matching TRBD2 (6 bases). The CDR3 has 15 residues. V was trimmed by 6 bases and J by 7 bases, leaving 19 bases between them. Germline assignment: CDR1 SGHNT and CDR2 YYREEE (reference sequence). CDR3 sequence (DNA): TGTGCCAGCATCCCGGGAGAGCGCGCTAGCGGGGAGCTGTTTTTT. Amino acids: CASIPGERASGELFF.

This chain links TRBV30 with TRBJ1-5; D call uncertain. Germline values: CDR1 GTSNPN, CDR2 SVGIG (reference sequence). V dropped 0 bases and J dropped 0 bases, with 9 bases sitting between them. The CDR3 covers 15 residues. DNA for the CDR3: TGTGCCTGGAGTGTTGGAGGTTATAGCAATCAGCCCCAGCATTTT. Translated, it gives CAWSVGGYSNQPQHF.

The CDR3 is CASSAGRDSYYGYTF. CDR3 in DNA: TGTGCCAGCAGTGCTGGCCGGGACAGTTACTATGGCTACACCTTC. The chain employs TRBV28 and TRBJ1-2, with 7 bases matching TRBD1. Germline CDR1 is MDHEN and CDR2 is SYDVKM. The CDR3 spans 15 residues. With 5 bases clipped from V and 3 bases from J, the junction kept 9 bases outside the gene matches.

CDR3 residues: CASSPQGRDTEAFF. The DNA for the CDR3 is TGTGCCAGCTCACCACAGGGGAGGGACACTGAAGCTTTCTTT. This chain links TRBV18 with TRBJ1-1; maybe TRBD1 (5 bases). Germline CDR1 reads KGHSH; CDR2 reads LQKENI. The CDR3 is made up of 14 amino acids. Trimming shortened V by 1 base and J by 3 bases, and 9 bases separated the two germline ends. Full variable domain (rest looked up from reference TRBV18 and TRBJ1-1): NAGVMQNPRHLVRRRGQEARLRCSPMKGHSHVYWYRQLPEEGLKFMVYLQKENIIDESGMPKERFSAEFPKEGPSILRIQQVVRGDSAAYFCASSPQGRDTEAFFGQGTRLTVV.

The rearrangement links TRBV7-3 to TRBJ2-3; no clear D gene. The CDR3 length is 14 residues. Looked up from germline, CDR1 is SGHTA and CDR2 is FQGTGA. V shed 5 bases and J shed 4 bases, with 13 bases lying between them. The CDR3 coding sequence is TGTGCCAGCAGCCCAGGTTTTAACCCAGATACGCAGTATTTT. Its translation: CASSPGFNPDTQYF.

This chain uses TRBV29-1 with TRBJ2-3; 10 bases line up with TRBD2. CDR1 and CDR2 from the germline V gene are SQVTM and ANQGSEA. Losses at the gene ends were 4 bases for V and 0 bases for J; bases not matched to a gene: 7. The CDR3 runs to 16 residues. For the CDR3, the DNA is TGCAGCGTTGGAGGACTAGCGGACGTTAGCACAGATACGCAGTATTTT. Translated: CSVGGLADVSTDTQYF.

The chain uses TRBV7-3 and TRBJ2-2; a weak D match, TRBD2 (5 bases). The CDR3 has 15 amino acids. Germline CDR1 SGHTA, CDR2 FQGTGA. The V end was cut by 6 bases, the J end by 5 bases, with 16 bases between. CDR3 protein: CASSPLADSTGELFF. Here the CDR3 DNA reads TGTGCCAGCAGTCCCCTAGCCGACTCAACCGGGGAGCTGTTTTTT.

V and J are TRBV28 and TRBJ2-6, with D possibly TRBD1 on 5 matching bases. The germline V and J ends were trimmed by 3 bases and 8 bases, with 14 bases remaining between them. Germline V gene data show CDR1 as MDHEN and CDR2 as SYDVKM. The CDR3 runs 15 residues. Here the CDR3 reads CASSFRGQPPNVLTF. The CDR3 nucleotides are TGTGCCAGCAGTTTTAGGGGTCAGCCTCCCAACGTCCTGACTTTC.

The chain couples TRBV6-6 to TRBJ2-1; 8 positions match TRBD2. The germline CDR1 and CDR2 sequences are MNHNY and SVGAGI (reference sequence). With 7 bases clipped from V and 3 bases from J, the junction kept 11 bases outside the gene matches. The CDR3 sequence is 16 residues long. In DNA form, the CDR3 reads TGTGCCAGCACACCCCTGGGGCGGGAGGACTACAATGAGCAGTTCTTC. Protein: CASTPLGREDYNEQFF.

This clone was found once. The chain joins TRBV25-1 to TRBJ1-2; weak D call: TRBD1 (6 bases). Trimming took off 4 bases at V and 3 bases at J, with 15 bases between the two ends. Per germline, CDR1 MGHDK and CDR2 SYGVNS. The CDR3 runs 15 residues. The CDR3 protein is CASSALGTYDYGYTF. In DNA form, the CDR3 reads TGTGCCAGCAGTGCGCTCGGGACATACGACTATGGCTACACCTTC.

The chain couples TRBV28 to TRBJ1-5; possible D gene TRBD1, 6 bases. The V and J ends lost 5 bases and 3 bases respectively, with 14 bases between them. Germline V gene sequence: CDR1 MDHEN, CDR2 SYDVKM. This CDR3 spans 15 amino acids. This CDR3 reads CASSPGVRNNQPQHF. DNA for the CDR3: TGTGCCAGCAGTCCAGGGGTGAGGAACAATCAGCCCCAGCATTTT.

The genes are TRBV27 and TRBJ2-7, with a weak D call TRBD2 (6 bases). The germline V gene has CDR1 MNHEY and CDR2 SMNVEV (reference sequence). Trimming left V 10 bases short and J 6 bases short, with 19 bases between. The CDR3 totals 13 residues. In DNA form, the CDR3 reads TGTGCCACAGCCTTGGGGGGATTGGCCGAGCAGTACTTC. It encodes CATALGGLAEQYF.

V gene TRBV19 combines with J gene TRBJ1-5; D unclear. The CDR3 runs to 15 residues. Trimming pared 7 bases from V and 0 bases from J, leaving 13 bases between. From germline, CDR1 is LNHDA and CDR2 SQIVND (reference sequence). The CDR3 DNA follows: TGTGCCAGTAAAGAGGGCCCCTATAGCAATCAGCCCCAGCATTTT. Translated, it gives CASKEGPYSNQPQHF.

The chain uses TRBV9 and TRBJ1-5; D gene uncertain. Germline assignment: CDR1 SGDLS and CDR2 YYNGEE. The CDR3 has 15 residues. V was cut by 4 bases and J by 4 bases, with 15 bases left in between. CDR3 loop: CASSPTERENQPQHF. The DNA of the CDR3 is TGTGCCAGCAGCCCAACGGAGAGGGAGAATCAGCCCCAGCATTTT.

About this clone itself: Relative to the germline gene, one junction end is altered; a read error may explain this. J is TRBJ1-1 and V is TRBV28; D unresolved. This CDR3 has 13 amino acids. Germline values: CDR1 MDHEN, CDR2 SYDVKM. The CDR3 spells CASSSQEREETIF. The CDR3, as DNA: TGTGCCAGCAGTTCGCAAGAGCGGGAAGAGACGATCTTT.

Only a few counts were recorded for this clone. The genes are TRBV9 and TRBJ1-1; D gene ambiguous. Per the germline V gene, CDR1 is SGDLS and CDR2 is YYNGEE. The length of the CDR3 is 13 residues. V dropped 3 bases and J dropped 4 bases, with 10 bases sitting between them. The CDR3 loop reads CASSDQEATEAFF. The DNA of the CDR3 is TGTGCCAGCAGCGATCAGGAGGCCACTGAAGCTTTCTTT.

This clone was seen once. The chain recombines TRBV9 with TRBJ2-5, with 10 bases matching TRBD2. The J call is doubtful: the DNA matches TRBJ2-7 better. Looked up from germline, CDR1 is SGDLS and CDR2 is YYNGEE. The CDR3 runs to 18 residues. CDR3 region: CASSPTVASGSRNPEQYF. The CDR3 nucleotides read TGTGCCAGCAGCCCCACCGTGGCTAGCGGGAGTAGAAATCCCGAGCAGTACTTC.

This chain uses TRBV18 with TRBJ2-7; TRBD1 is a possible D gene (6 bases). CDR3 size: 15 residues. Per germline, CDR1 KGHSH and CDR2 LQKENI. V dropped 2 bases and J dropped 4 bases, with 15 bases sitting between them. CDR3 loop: CASSPMDSVAYEQYF. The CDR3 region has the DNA TGTGCCAGCTCACCAATGGACAGCGTGGCATACGAGCAGTACTTC.

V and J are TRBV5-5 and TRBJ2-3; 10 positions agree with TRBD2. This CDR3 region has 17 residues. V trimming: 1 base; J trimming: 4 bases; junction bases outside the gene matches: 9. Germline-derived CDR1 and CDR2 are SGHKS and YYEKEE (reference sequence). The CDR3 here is CASSLNPSGSVADTQYF. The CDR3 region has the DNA TGTGCCAGCAGCTTGAATCCTAGCGGGAGTGTAGCAGATACGCAGTATTTT.

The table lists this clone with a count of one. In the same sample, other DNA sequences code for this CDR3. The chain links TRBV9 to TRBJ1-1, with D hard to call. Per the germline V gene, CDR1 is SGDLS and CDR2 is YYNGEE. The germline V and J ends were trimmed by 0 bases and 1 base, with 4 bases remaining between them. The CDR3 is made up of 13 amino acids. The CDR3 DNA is TGTGCCAGCAGCGTAGATAGGAACACTGAAGCTTTCTTT. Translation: CASSVDRNTEAFF.

In nucleotides, the CDR3 is TGTGCCAGCAGCTTGGACAGGGTCGGGGAGCTGTTTTTT. The encoded protein is CASSLDRVGELFF. V usage is TRBV5-4 and J usage is TRBJ2-2, with TRBD1 as a possible D gene (6 bases). This CDR3 has 13 amino acids. Looked up from germline, CDR1 is SGHNT and CDR2 is YYREEE (reference sequence). Deletions cut 0 bases from V and 7 bases from J, with 7 bases between. Supplemented by reference TRBV5-4 and TRBJ2-2, the full variable domain reads ETGVTQSPTHLIKTRGQQVTLRCSSQSGHNTVSWYQQALGQGPQFIFQYYREEENGRGNFPPRFSGLQFPNYSSELNVNALELDDSALYLCASSLDRVGELFFGEGSRLTVL.

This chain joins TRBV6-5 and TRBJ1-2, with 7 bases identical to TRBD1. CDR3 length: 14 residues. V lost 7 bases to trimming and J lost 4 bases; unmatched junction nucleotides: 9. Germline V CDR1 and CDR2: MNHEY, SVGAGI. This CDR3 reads CASTPGGVGYGYTF. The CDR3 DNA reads TGTGCCAGCACCCCAGGGGGAGTCGGCTATGGCTACACCTTC.

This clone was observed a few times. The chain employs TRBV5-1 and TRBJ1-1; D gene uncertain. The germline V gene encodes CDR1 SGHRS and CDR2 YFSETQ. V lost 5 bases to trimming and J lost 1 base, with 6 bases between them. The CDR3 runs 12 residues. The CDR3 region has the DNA TGCGCCAGCAGTCCGGGGAACACTGAAGCTTTCTTT. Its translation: CASSPGNTEAFF.

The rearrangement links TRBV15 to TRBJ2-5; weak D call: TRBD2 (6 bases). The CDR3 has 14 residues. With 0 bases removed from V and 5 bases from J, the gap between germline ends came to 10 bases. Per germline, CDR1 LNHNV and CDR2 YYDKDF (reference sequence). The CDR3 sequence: CATSRDAGIETQYF. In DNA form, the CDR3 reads TGTGCCACCAGCAGAGATGCGGGGATCGAGACCCAGTACTTC.

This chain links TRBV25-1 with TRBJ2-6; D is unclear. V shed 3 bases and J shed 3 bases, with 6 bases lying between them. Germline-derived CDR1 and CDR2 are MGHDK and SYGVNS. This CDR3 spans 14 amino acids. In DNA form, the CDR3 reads TGTGCCAGCAGTGAGGCTGGTGGGGCCAACGTCCTGACTTTC. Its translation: CASSEAGGANVLTF.

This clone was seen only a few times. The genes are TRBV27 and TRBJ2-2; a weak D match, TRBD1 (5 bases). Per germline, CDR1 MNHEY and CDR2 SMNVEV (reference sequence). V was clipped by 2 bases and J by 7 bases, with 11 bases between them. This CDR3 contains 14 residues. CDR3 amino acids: CASSLQGKGGELFF. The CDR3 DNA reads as TGTGCCAGCAGTTTACAGGGTAAAGGCGGGGAGCTGTTTTTT.

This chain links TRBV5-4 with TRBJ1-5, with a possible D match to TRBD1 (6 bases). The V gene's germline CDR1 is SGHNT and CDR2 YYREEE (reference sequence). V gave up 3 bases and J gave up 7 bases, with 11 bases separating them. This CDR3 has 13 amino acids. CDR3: CASSSDRKQPQHF. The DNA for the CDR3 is TGTGCCAGCAGCTCGGACAGAAAACAGCCCCAGCATTTT.

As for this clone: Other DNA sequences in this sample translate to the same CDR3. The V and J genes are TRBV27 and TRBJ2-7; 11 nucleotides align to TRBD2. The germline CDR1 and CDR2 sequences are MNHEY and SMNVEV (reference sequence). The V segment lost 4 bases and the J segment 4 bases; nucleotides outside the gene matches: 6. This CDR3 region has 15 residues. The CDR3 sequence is CASSSPGTSGYEQYF. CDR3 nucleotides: TGTGCCAGCAGTTCCCCCGGGACTAGCGGATACGAGCAGTACTTC.

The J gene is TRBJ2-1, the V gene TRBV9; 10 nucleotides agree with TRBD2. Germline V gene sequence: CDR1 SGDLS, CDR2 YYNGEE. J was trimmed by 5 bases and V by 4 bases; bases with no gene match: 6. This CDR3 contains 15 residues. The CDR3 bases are TGTGCCAGCAGCCGGTCTAGCGGGAGAAACAATGAGCAGTTCTTC. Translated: CASSRSSGRNNEQFF.

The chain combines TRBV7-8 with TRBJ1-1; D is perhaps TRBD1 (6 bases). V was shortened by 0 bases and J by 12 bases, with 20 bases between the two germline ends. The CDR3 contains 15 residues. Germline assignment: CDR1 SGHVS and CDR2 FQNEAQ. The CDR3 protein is CASSLARWDRDISFF. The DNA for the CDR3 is TGTGCCAGCAGCTTAGCTCGGTGGGACCGGGACATCTCTTTCTTT.

The CDR3 loop reads CASSLGAGLGTDTQYF. CDR3 sequence (DNA): TGTGCCAGCAGCCTGGGGGCTGGGCTCGGGACAGATACGCAGTATTTT. This chain connects TRBV4-2 to TRBJ2-3; possible D gene TRBD1, 6 bases. The CDR3 covers 16 residues. Germline V lookup: CDR1 LGHNA, CDR2 YNFKEQ. V was shortened by 4 bases and J by 3 bases, with 17 bases between the two germline ends.